The 12 T cell receptor beta chains below were found in one sample sequenced in a study of blood T cells in healthy people across ages. A second PCR of about 6 to 12 cycles used a sample-barcoded 5' primer and a J-beta primer mix. In TCRdb, the 5' RACE reads were re-called with MiXCR into one record per CDR3 protein. Of more than 800,000 distinct CDR3 sequences in the sample, 40% to 45% were seen once. Sample: blood. The receptors here all came from a woman aged 55-75 years in good health.

V and J are TRBV7-8 and TRBJ2-7; perhaps TRBD2 as D (6 bases). The CDR3 is 16 amino acids. Between the trimmed V and J ends, which lost 4 bases and 3 bases, there was a span of 19 bases. The germline V gene has CDR1 SGHVS and CDR2 FQNEAQ. The CDR3: CASSSSLAENFYEQYF. In DNA, the CDR3 is TGTGCCAGCAGCTCCTCCTTAGCGGAGAATTTCTACGAGCAGTACTTC.

This rearrangement joins TRBV4-1 to TRBJ2-1, with TRBD2 matching 9 bases. From germline, CDR1 is MGHRA and CDR2 YSYEKL. V lost 5 bases and J lost 8; bases outside the gene matches: 7. The CDR3 sequence is 14 residues long. CDR3 DNA sequence: TGCGCCAGCAGCTCCCGGACTAGCGAGGATGAGCAGTTCTTC. This translates into CASSSRTSEDEQFF.

This clonotype was detected a few times. CDR3 DNA: TGTGCCAGCAGCGTTGGGACCTCCTACAATGAGCAGTACTTC. Translated, it gives CASSVGTSYNEQYF. The chain joins TRBV9 to TRBJ2-7; D is perhaps TRBD1 or TRBD2 (5 bases each). Trimming removed 2 bases at V and 7 bases at J, with 16 bases between. The CDR3 totals 14 residues. Germline V gives CDR1 SGDLS, CDR2 YYNGEE.

Only a few counts were recorded for this clonotype. The V call is TRBV5-5, the J call TRBJ2-7, with D possibly matching TRBD1 (6 bases). The V end was cut by 1 base, the J end by 3 bases, with 11 bases between. This CDR3 has 14 amino acids. From germline, CDR1 is SGHKS and CDR2 YYEKEE (reference sequence). CDR3 loop: CASSLNGQYYEQYF. The DNA of the CDR3 is TGTGCCAGCAGCTTGAACGGACAGTACTACGAGCAGTACTTC.

This clonotype was seen many times. The rearrangement uses TRBV12-3 or TRBV12-4 and TRBJ2-3, with D unclear. The CDR3 length is 13 residues. V lost 3 bases and J 1 base, leaving 5 bases between the germline ends. For the CDR3, the DNA is TGTGCCAGCAGTTTTAGTCGCACAGATACGCAGTATTTT. Translating gives CASSFSRTDTQYF.

Only a few counts were recorded for this clonotype. This chain uses TRBV7-9 with TRBJ2-5; D gene ambiguous. The CDR3 contains 13 residues. The ends were cut back, 5 bases at V and 2 bases at J, with 9 bases in the middle. Germline V lookup: CDR1 SEHNR, CDR2 FQNEAQ (reference sequence). The CDR3 nucleotides read TGTGCCAGCAGCGCTGACGGACAAGAGACCCAGTACTTC. It codes for CASSADGQETQYF.

The chain combines TRBV7-3 with TRBJ1-2; no firm D call. CDR1 is SGHTA, CDR2 FQGTGA, per germline. The CDR3 has 13 residues. V lost 0 bases and J lost 4, with 6 bases in between. The CDR3: CASSLTGFYGYTF. CDR3 bases: TGTGCCAGCAGCTTAACAGGGTTCTATGGCTACACCTTC. The full variable domain, in which reference TRBV7-3 and TRBJ1-2 provide the parts outside the CDR3, is GAGVSQTPSNKVTEKGKYVELRCDPISGHTALYWYRQSLGQGPEFLIYFQGTGAADDSGLPNDRFFAVRPEGSVSTLKIQRTERGDSAVYLCASSLTGFYGYTFGSGTRLTVV.

This clonotype was counted at least ten times. Written as DNA, the CDR3 is TGCAGTGCTGCCGGGACAGGGATCTACGAGCAGTACTTC. Translating it yields CSAAGTGIYEQYF. The chain uses TRBV20-1 and TRBJ2-7; 9 bases are shared with TRBD1. The germline V gene has CDR1 DFQATT and CDR2 SNEGSKA (reference sequence). The CDR3 spans 13 residues. The V gene end was trimmed by 5 bases and the J gene end by 3 bases; junction bases not matched to a gene: 5.

In its sample, this clonotype was seen a few times. The chain carries TRBV6-1 and TRBJ2-1; D could derive from TRBD1 or TRBD2 (5 bases each). The CDR3 has 12 amino acids. CDR1 is MNHNS and CDR2 is SASEGT in the germline V gene. V lost 7 bases to trimming and J lost 9 bases, with 13 bases between them. This CDR3 is CASIRDGCEQFF. The CDR3, as DNA: TGTGCCAGCATCCGGGACGGGTGTGAGCAGTTCTTC.

J is TRBJ2-7 and V is TRBV4-2; D may be TRBD1 or TRBD2 (5 bases each). The germline gives CDR1 LGHNA, CDR2 YNFKEQ. Trimming left V 4 bases short and J 2 bases short, with 18 bases between. The CDR3 is 16 amino acids. The CDR3 loop is CASSLRRGVEAYEQYF. The CDR3 nucleotides read TGTGCCAGCAGCCTACGCCGAGGGGTCGAGGCCTACGAGCAGTACTTC.

The chain combines TRBV27 with TRBJ2-1; D gene uncertain. The CDR3 is 14 amino acids. The germline V gene encodes CDR1 MNHEY and CDR2 SMNVEV (reference sequence). With 1 base removed from V and 3 bases from J, the gap between germline ends came to 7 bases. The CDR3 loop is CASSLWQSYNEQFF. In DNA, the CDR3 is TGTGCCAGCAGTTTATGGCAGAGCTACAATGAGCAGTTCTTC.

This clonotype was counted between two and nine times. The V call is TRBV29-1, the J call TRBJ2-1; either TRBD1 or TRBD2 may supply D (7 bases each). CDR3 length equals 14 residues. V was cut by 6 bases and J by 7 bases, with 19 bases left in between. CDR1 is SQVTM, CDR2 ANQGSEA, per germline. CDR3 sequence reads: CSVRGRGRVNEQFF. The DNA for the CDR3 is TGCAGCGTGAGGGGGAGGGGGCGCGTGAATGAGCAGTTCTTC.